The rows below give T cell receptor beta chains drawn from one sample of a study of stem cell transplantation in POMP-related autoinflammatory disease. Libraries were prepared by immunoSEQ multiplex PCR; TCRdb keeps only in-frame clonotypes and omits some of them. This table has some 68,000 clones, under 95% appearing once. The source was CD4+ T cells from PBMCs, collected after stem cell transplantation. The source is a human patient with POMP-related autoinflammation and immune dysregulation (PRAID). Some T cells may have originated in the graft donor. Each CDR3 is given with its conserved first and last residue. The order of the fields is J gene, D gene, V gene, clone size, CDR3 length, CDR3 DNA, CDR3 protein. A D gene is named only where the DNA matches it firmly. A row's size may be missing; if present it is once, few, many or a size class.

j_call: TRBJ2-6; d_call: NA; v_call: TRBV9; clone_size: NA; cdr3_length: 19; cdr3_nt: TGTGCCAGCAGCGTCCGACAGTCTCCGTGGACCTCTGGGGCCAACGTCCTGACTTTC; cdr3_aa: CASSVRQSPWTSGANVLTF
j_call: TRBJ2-5; d_call: NA; v_call: TRBV28; clone_size: NA; cdr3_length: 15; cdr3_nt: TGTGCCAGCAGTCACCGCGGGCTTAGGGGGGAGACCCAGTACTTC; cdr3_aa: CASSHRGLRGETQYF
j_call: TRBJ2-3; d_call: TRBD1; v_call: TRBV5-1; clone_size: NA; cdr3_length: 14; cdr3_nt: TGCGCCAGCAGCTTCGGACAGGGAACAGATACGCAGTATTTT; cdr3_aa: CASSFGQGTDTQYF
j_call: TRBJ1-4; d_call: NA; v_call: TRBV24-1; clone_size: NA; cdr3_length: 13; cdr3_nt: TGTGCCACCAGTGACAGGCGAGGTGAAAAACTGTTTTTT; cdr3_aa: CATSDRRGEKLFF
j_call: TRBJ2-2; d_call: TRBD1; v_call: TRBV11-2; clone_size: NA; cdr3_length: 17; cdr3_nt: TGTGCCAGCAGCTTTCCCCGGGACAGGGGGCAAGCGGGGGAGCTGTTTTTT; cdr3_aa: CASSFPRDRGQAGELFF
j_call: TRBJ2-1; d_call: TRBD2; v_call: TRBV9; clone_size: NA; cdr3_length: 18; cdr3_nt: TGTGCCAGCAGCGTATTAGTGGGTAGCGGGAGCACCTACAATGAGCAGTTCTTC; cdr3_aa: CASSVLVGSGSTYNEQFF
j_call: TRBJ2-2; d_call: TRBD1; v_call: TRBV5-1; clone_size: NA; cdr3_length: 16; cdr3_nt: TGCGCCAGCAGGCGGACAGGGGCCTCGAGCACCGGGGAGCTGTTTTTT; cdr3_aa: CASRRTGASSTGELFF
j_call: TRBJ2-3; d_call: TRBD2; v_call: TRBV20-1; clone_size: NA; cdr3_length: 18; cdr3_nt: TGCAGTGCTAGTCCGTTTGGGACTACCACCATCGGCACAGATACGCAGTATTTT; cdr3_aa: CSASPFGTTTIGTDTQYF
j_call: TRBJ2-7; d_call: NA; v_call: TRBV6-5; clone_size: NA; cdr3_length: 12; cdr3_nt: TGTGCCAGCAGCCGCGGACAGTACGAGCAGTACTTC; cdr3_aa: CASSRGQYEQYF
j_call: TRBJ2-5; d_call: TRBD1; v_call: TRBV28; clone_size: NA; cdr3_length: 17; cdr3_nt: TGTGCCAGCAGTGGCGCCGGACAGGGTCTATCCCAAGAGACCCAGTACTTC; cdr3_aa: CASSGAGQGLSQETQYF
j_call: TRBJ2-2; d_call: TRBD2; v_call: TRBV5-1; clone_size: NA; cdr3_length: 16; cdr3_nt: TGCGCCAGCAGCTTGGCCAGCGGGGGAGGCGCCGGGGAGCTGTTTTTT; cdr3_aa: CASSLASGGGAGELFF
j_call: TRBJ1-3; d_call: TRBD1; v_call: TRBV7-9; clone_size: NA; cdr3_length: 15; cdr3_nt: TGTGCCAGCAGCTTAGGGACAGGGCGAGGAAACACCATATATTTT; cdr3_aa: CASSLGTGRGNTIYF
j_call: TRBJ2-5; d_call: NA; v_call: TRBV11-2; clone_size: NA; cdr3_length: 11; cdr3_nt: TGTGCCAGCAGCTTCGCCGAGACCCAGTACTTC; cdr3_aa: CASSFAETQYF
j_call: TRBJ2-5; d_call: NA; v_call: TRBV14; clone_size: NA; cdr3_length: 12; cdr3_nt: TGTGCCAGCAGCCAAGTTCTGGAGACCCAGTACTTC; cdr3_aa: CASSQVLETQYF
j_call: TRBJ2-3; d_call: NA; v_call: TRBV4-1; clone_size: once; cdr3_length: 12; cdr3_nt: TGCGCCAGCAGCCAAGTGACAGATACGCAGTATTTT; cdr3_aa: CASSQVTDTQYF
j_call: TRBJ2-7; d_call: TRBD2; v_call: TRBV9; clone_size: once; cdr3_length: 15; cdr3_nt: TGTGCCAGCAGCGAGGGGACTAGCGGGAGGGAAAAGCAGTACTTC; cdr3_aa: CASSEGTSGREKQYF
j_call: TRBJ1-5; d_call: NA; v_call: TRBV19; clone_size: NA; cdr3_length: 17; cdr3_nt: TGTGCCAGTACTTGGAGGGGAAACCTTTATAGCAATCAGCCCCAGCATTTT; cdr3_aa: CASTWRGNLYSNQPQHF
j_call: TRBJ2-7; d_call: TRBD2; v_call: TRBV28; clone_size: NA; cdr3_length: 17; cdr3_nt: TGTGCCAGCAGCCACGGGACTAGCGGGAGTTGGACCTACGAGCAGTACTTC; cdr3_aa: CASSHGTSGSWTYEQYF
j_call: TRBJ1-4; d_call: NA; v_call: TRBV9; clone_size: NA; cdr3_length: 14; cdr3_nt: TGTGCCAGCAGCGTAGGGCGGCGTAATGAAAAACTGTTTTTT; cdr3_aa: CASSVGRRNEKLFF
j_call: TRBJ2-1; d_call: NA; v_call: TRBV7-9; clone_size: NA; cdr3_length: 12; cdr3_nt: TGTGCCAGCAGCTTCCACTACAATGAGCAGTTCTTC; cdr3_aa: CASSFHYNEQFF
j_call: TRBJ1-2; d_call: NA; v_call: TRBV3-1/TRBV3-2; clone_size: NA; cdr3_length: 16; cdr3_nt: TGTGCCAGCAGCCAAGATACCACAGCTTTCAACTATGGCTACACCTTC; cdr3_aa: CASSQDTTAFNYGYTF
j_call: TRBJ2-4; d_call: NA; v_call: TRBV30; clone_size: few; cdr3_length: 16; cdr3_nt: TGTGCCTGGTCTTTTGGGAAAGGAGGTTCCAAAAACATTCAGTACTTC; cdr3_aa: CAWSFGKGGSKNIQYF